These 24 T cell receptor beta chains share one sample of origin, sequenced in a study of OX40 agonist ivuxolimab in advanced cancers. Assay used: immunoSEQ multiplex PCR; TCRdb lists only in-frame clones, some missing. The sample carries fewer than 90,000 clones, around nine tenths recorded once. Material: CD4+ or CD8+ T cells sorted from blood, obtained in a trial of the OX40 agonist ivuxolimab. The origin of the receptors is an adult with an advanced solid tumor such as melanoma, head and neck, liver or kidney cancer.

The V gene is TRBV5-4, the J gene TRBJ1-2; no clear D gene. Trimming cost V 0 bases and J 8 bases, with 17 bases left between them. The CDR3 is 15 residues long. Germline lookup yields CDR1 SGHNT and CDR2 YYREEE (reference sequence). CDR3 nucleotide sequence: TGTGCCAGCAGCTTGGAAGGGTCAGATATCTGGGGCTACACCTTC. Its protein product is CASSLEGSDIWGYTF.

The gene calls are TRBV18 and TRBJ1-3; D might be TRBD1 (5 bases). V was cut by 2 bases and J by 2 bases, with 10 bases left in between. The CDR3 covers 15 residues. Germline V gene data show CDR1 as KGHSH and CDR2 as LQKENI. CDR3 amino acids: CASSPSAGPGNTIYF. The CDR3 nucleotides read TGTGCCAGCTCACCATCCGCGGGGCCTGGAAACACCATATATTTT.

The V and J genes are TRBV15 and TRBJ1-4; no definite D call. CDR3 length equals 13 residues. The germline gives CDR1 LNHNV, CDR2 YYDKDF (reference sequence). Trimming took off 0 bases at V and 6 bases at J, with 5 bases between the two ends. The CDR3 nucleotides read TGTGCCACCAGCAGAGACATGGATGAAAAACTGTTTTTT. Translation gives CATSRDMDEKLFF.

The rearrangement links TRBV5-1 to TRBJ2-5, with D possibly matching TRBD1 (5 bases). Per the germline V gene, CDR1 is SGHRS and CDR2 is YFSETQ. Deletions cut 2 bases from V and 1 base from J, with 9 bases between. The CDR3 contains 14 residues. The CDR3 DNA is TGCGCCAGCAGCTTTACCAGGGCCCAAGAGACCCAGTACTTC. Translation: CASSFTRAQETQYF. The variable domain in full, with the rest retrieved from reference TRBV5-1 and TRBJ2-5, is KAGVTQTPRYLIKTRGQQVTLSCSPISGHRSVSWYQQTPGQGLQFLFEYFSETQRNKGNFPGRFSGRQFSNSRSEMNVSTLELGDSALYLCASSFTRAQETQYFGPGTRLLVL.

The CDR3: CAWSVGGTNTEAFF. The CDR3 bases are TGTGCCTGGAGTGTTGGGGGGACGAACACTGAAGCTTTCTTT. The rearrangement uses TRBV30 and TRBJ1-1; D is possibly TRBD1 (5 bases). The V end lost 0 bases, the J end lost 1 base, and 9 bases lay between the germline ends. The CDR3 loop spans 14 amino acids. Germline V lookup: CDR1 GTSNPN, CDR2 SVGIG (reference sequence).

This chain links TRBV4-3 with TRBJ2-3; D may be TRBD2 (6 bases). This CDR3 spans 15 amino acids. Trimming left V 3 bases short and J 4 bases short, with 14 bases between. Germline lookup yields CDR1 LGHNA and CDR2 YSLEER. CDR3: CASSQGDSGADTQYF. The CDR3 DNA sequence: TGCGCCAGCAGCCAGGGGGACTCTGGGGCAGATACGCAGTATTTT.

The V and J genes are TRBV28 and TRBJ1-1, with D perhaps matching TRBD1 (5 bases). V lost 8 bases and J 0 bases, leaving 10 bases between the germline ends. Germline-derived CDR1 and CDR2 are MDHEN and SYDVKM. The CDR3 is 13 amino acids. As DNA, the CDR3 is TGTGCCAGCCGCCGGACACTGAACACTGAAGCTTTCTTT. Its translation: CASRRTLNTEAFF. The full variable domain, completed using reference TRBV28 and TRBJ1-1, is DVKVTQSSRYLVKRTGEKVFLECVQDMDHENMFWYRQDPGLGLRLIYFSYDVKMKEKGDIPEGYSVSREKKERFSLILESASTNQTSMYLCASRRTLNTEAFFGQGTRLTVV.

Here the CDR3 reads CASSSGLAGSDTQYF. DNA of the CDR3: TGTGCCAGCAGCTCGGGACTAGCGGGATCGGATACGCAGTATTTT. The rearrangement joins TRBV5-4 to TRBJ2-3; 13 positions match TRBD2. CDR3 length equals 15 residues. V was pared by 3 bases and J by 6 bases, with 4 bases of the junction left unmatched. Germline-derived CDR1 and CDR2 are SGHNT and YYREEE (reference sequence).

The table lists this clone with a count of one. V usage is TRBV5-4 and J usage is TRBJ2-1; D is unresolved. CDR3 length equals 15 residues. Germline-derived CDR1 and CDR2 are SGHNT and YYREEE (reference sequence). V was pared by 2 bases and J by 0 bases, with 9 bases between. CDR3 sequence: CASSFSGTSYNEQFF. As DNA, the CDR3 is TGTGCCAGCAGCTTCAGTGGAACCTCCTACAATGAGCAGTTCTTC.

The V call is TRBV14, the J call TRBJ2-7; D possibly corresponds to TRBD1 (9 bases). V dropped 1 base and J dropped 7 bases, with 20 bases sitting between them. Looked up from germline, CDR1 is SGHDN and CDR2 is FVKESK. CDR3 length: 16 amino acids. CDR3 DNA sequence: TGTGCCAGCAGCCAAGTCTATGGGACAGGGACTAGGGAGCAGTACTTC. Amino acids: CASSQVYGTGTREQYF.

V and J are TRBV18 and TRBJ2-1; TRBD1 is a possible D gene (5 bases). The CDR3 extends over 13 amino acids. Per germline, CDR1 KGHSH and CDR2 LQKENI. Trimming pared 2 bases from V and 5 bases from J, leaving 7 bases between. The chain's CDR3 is CASSPKGDNEQFF. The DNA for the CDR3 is TGTGCCAGCTCACCAAAAGGGGACAATGAGCAGTTCTTC.

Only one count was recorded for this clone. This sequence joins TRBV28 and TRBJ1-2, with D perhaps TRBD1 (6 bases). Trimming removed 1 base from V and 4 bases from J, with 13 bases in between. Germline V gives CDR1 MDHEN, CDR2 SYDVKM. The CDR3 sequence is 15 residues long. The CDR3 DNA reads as TGTGCCAGCAGTTTATTGGTTGGAGGGGGCTATGGCTACACCTTC. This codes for CASSLLVGGGYGYTF.

This CDR3 reads CASSLWRVSYNEQFF. CDR3 nucleotide sequence: TGTGCCAGCAGTTTATGGCGGGTCTCCTACAATGAGCAGTTCTTC. The chain recombines TRBV28 with TRBJ2-1; D perhaps matches TRBD2 (5 bases). This CDR3 contains 15 residues. Trimming left V 0 bases short and J 0 bases short, with 6 bases between. Germline assignment: CDR1 MDHEN and CDR2 SYDVKM.

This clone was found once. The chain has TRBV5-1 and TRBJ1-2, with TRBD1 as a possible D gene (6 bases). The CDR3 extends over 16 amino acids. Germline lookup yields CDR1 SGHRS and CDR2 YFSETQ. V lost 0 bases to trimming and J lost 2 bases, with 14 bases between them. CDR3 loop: CASSLDRAKENYGYTF. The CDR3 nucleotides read TGCGCCAGCAGCTTGGACAGGGCAAAGGAAAACTATGGCTACACCTTC.

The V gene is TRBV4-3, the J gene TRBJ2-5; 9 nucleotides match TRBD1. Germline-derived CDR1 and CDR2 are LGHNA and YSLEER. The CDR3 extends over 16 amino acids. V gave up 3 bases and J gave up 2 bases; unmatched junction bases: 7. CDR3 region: CASSQTQGTGQETQYF. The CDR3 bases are TGCGCCAGCAGCCAGACTCAAGGGACAGGGCAAGAGACCCAGTACTTC.

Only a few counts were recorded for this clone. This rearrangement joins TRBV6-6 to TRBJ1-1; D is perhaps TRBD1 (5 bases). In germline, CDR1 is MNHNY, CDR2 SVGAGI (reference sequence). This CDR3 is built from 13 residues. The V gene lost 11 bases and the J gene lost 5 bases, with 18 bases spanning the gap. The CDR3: CAGWGGPGTEAFF. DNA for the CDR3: TGTGCCGGTTGGGGAGGCCCAGGGACTGAAGCTTTCTTT.

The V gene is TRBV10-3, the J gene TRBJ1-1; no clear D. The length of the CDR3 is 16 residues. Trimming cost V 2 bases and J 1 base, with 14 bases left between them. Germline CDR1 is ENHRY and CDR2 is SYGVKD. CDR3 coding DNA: TGTGCCATCAGTGAGCCCCGCGGGATTCGGAACACTGAAGCTTTCTTT. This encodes CAISEPRGIRNTEAFF.

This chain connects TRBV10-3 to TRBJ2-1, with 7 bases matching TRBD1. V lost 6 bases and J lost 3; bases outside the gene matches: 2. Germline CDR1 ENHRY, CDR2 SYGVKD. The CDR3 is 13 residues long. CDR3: CAIRGDSYNEQFF. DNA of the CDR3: TGTGCCATCAGGGGGGACAGCTACAATGAGCAGTTCTTC.

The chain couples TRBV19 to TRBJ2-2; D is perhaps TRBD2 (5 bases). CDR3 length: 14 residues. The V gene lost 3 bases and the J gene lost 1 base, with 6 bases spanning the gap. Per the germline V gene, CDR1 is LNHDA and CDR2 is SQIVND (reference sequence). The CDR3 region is CASSIRENTGELFF. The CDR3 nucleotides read TGTGCCAGTAGTATCCGGGAGAACACCGGGGAGCTGTTTTTT.

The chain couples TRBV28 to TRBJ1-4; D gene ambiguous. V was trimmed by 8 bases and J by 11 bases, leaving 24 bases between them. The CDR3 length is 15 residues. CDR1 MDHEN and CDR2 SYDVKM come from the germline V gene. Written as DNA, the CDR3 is TGTGCCAGCTCGACGACCCGGCCCCAGGCCGTGAAACTGTTTTTT. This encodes CASSTTRPQAVKLFF.

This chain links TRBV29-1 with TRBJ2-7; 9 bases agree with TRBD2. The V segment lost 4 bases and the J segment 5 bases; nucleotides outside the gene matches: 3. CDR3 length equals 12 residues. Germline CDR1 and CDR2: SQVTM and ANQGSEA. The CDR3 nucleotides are TGCAGCGTTGCCAGCGGGAGGAACGAGCAGTACTTC. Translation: CSVASGRNEQYF.

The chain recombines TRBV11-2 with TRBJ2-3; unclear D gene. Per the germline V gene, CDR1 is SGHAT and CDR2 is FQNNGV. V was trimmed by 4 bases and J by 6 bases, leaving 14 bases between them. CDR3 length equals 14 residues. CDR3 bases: TGTGCCAGCAGCTCACTGAGCACTCTTGATACGCAGTATTTT. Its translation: CASSSLSTLDTQYF.

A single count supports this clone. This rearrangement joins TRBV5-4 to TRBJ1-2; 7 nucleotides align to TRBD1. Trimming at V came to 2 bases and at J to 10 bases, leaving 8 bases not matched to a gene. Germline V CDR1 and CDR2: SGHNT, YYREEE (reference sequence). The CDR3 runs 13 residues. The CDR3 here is CASSFPMTGTYTF. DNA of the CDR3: TGTGCCAGCAGCTTTCCTATGACAGGGACCTACACCTTC.

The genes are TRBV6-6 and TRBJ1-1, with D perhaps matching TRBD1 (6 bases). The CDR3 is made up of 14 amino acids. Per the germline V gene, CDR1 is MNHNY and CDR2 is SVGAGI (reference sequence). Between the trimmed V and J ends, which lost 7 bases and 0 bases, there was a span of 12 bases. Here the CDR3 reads CASILTGLNTEAFF. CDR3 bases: TGTGCCAGCATCCTCACAGGGCTGAACACTGAAGCTTTCTTT.